This T cell receptor (beta chain) was documented in a study of a mutant IDH1 vaccine in newly diagnosed glioma. Turning to the study itself: Receipt of radiotherapy, temozolomide, or both preceded the study, and most received both.

The assay was immunoSEQ multiplex PCR, and TCRdb's table has in-frame clones only and misses some. The table lists tens of thousands of clones, approximately 80% of them singletons. Study-level findings and limits: Pseudoprogression looked unconnected to shifts in top peripheral T cell clonotypes.

Note on this clone: The antigen is not known.

Specified time point: week 35, safety follow-up. Doses consisted of 300 ug of mutant IDH1 20-mer peptide each, paired with topical imiquimod. Vaccinations, eight in total, occurred in weeks 1, 3, 5, 7, 11, 15, 19, 23. The CDR3 covers 13 residues. The V gene's germline CDR1 is MNHNS and CDR2 SASEGT. With 5 bases removed from V and 6 bases from J, the gap between germline ends came to 13 bases. Source: PBMCs, taken from a glioma patient whose treatment included an IDH1 peptide vaccine. This clonotype originated in a man aged 25-45 years with glioma. The V gene is TRBV6-1, the J gene TRBJ2-5; D uncertain. Here the CDR3 reads CASSPPGQKTQYF. DNA of the CDR3: TGTGCCAGCAGTCCCCCCGGCCAGAAGACCCAGTACTTC.